These T cell receptor beta chains were read from a single sample in a study of cytomegalovirus exposure and HLA in healthy donors. Method: immunoSEQ multiplex PCR; TCRdb's copy keeps in-frame clones and lacks some. Of fewer than 200,000 clones listed, around 80% are singletons. The sample comprised PBMCs. These receptor sequences come from a woman in her late teens or twenties in good health and CMV-seronegative. Each CDR3 is given with its conserved first and last residue. The order of the fields is D gene, clone size, J gene, V gene, CDR3 protein. The D gene is left open where the match is weak. Some rows have no size entry. The others give once, few or many, or a class for an expanded clone.

>.|.|TRBJ2-1|TRBV5-1
CASSLGDSFSYNEQFF
>TRBD2|.|TRBJ2-3|TRBV7-8
CASSILAGGDTQYF
>TRBD2|.|TRBJ2-1|TRBV19
CASRSAGARYNEQFF
>.|.|TRBJ2-1|TRBV7-2
CASSSRLDQFF
>.|few|TRBJ2-2|TRBV7-8
CASSLAGRGTGELFF
>.|.|TRBJ2-7|TRBV15
CATSLGGGGHEQYF
>.|few|TRBJ1-5|TRBV28
CASSLVRGNQPQHF
>.|.|TRBJ2-7|TRBV28
CASSLSLGPTYEQYF
>TRBD2|.|TRBJ2-1|TRBV29-1
CSVGGTSGTPEQFF
>TRBD1|.|TRBJ1-2|TRBV19
CASNSGQGRYGYTF
>TRBD1|.|TRBJ1-2|TRBV13
CASSLGTGSDYGYTF
>TRBD1|.|TRBJ1-5|TRBV28
CASTTGESQPQHF
>.|.|TRBJ1-3|TRBV27
CASSLSGVGNTIYF
>.|.|TRBJ1-1|TRBV4-3
CASSQSFGIMNTEAFF